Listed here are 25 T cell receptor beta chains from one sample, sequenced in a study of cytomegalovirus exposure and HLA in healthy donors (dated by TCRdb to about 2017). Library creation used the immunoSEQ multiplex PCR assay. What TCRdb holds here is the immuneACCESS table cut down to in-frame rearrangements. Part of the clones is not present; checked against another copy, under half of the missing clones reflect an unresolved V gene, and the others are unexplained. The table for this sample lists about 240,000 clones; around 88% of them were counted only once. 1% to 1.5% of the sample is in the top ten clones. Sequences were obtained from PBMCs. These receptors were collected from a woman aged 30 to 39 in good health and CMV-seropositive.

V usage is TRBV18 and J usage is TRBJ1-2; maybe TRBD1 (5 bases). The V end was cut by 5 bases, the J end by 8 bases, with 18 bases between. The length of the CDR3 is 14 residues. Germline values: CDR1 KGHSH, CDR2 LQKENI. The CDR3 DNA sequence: TGTGCCAGCTCAATCAGGCAGGGTGAAGGCGGCTACACCTTC. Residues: CASSIRQGEGGYTF.

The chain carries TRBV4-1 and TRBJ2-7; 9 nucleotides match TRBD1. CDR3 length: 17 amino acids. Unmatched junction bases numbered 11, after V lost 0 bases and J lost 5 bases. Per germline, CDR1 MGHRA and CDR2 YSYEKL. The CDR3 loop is CASSQDKNFGTGHEQYF. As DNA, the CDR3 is TGCGCCAGCAGCCAAGATAAGAACTTCGGGACAGGGCACGAGCAGTACTTC.

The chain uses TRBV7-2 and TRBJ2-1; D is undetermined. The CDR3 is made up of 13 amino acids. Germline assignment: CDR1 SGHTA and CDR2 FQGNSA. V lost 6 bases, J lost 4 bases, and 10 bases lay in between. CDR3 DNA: TGTGCCAGCAGTGATCAGAATTACAATGAGCAGTTCTTC. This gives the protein CASSDQNYNEQFF.

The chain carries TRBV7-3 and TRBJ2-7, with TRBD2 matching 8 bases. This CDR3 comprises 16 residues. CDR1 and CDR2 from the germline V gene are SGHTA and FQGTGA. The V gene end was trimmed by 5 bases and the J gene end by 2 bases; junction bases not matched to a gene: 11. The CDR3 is CASSPGGGFRPYEQYF. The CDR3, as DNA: TGTGCCAGCAGCCCCGGGGGGGGATTCAGGCCCTACGAGCAGTACTTC.

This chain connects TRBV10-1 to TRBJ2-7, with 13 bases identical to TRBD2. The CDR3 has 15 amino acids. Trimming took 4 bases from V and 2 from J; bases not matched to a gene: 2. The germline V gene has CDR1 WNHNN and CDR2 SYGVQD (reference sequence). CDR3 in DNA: TGCGCCAGCAGTGGGGGACTAGCGGGACCCTACGAGCAGTACTTC. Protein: CASSGGLAGPYEQYF.

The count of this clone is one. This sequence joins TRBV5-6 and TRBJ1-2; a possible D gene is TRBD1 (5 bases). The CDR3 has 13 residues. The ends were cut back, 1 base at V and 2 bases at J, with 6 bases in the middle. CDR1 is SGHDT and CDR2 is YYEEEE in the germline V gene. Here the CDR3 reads CASSLRGNYGYTF. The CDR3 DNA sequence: TGTGCCAGCAGCTTGAGGGGAAACTATGGCTACACCTTC.

Here the CDR3 DNA reads TGTGCCAGCAGCTTGCAGGGGCTTGGGGAAAAACTGTTTTTT. Protein sequence: CASSLQGLGEKLFF. The genes are TRBV5-8 and TRBJ1-4; D might be TRBD1 (6 bases). There are 14 residues in the CDR3. The V gene's germline CDR1 is SGHTS and CDR2 YDEGEE. Trimming removed 1 base from V and 8 bases from J, with 12 bases in between.

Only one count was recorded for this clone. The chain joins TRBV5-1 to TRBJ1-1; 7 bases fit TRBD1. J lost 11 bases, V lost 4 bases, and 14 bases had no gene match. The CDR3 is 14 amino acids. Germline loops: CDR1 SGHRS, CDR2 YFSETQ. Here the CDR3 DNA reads TGCGCCAGCAGCCCCAACCGACAGGGAGAGGCGGCTTTCTTT. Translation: CASSPNRQGEAAFF.

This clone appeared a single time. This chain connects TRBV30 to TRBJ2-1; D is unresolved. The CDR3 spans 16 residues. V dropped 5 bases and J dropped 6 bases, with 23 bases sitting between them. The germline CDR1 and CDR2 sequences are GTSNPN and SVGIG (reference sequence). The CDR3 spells CAWAKVLAAKLNEQFF. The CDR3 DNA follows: TGTGCCTGGGCCAAAGTGCTTGCGGCCAAACTCAATGAGCAGTTCTTC.

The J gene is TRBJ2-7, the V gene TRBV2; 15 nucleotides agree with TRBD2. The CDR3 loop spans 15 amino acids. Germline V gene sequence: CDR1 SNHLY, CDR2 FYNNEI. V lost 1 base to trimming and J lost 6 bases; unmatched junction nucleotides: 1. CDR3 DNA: TGTGCCAGCAGTGAAGTGGGACTAGCGGGAGGCGAGCAGTACTTC. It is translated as CASSEVGLAGGEQYF.

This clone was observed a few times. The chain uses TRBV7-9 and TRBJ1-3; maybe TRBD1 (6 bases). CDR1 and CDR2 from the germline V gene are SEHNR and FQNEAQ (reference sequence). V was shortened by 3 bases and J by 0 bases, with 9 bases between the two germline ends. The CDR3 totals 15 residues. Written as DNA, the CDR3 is TGTGCCAGCAGCTTCAGGGGATTCTCTGGAAACACCATATATTTT. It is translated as CASSFRGFSGNTIYF.

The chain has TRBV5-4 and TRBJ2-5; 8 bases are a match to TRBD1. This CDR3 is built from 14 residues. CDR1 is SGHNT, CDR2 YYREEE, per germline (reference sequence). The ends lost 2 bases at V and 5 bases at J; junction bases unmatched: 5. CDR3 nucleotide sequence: TGTGCCAGCAGCTTACCCACAGGGGGTGAGACCCAGTACTTC. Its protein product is CASSLPTGGETQYF.

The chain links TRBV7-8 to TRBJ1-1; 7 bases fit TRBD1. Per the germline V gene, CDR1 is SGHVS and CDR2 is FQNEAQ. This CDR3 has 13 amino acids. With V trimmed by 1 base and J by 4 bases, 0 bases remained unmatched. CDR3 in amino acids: CASSLDRGTEAFF. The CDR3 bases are TGTGCCAGCAGCTTAGACAGGGGCACTGAAGCTTTCTTT. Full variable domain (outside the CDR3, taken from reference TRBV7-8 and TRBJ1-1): GAGVSQSPRYKVAKRGQDVALRCDPISGHVSLFWYQQALGQGPEFLTYFQNEAQLDKSGLPSDRFFAERPEGSVSTLKIQRTQQEDSAVYLCASSLDRGTEAFFGQGTRLTVV.

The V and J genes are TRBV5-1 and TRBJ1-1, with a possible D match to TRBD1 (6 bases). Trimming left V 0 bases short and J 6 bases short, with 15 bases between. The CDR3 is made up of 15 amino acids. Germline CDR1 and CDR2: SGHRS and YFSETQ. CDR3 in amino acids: CASSLGGRGWAEAFF. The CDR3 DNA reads TGCGCCAGCAGCTTGGGGGGGCGCGGATGGGCTGAAGCTTTCTTT.

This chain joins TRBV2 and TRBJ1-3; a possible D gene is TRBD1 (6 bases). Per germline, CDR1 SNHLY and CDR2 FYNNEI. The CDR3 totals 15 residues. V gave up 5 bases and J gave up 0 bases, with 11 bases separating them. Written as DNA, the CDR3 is TGTGCCAGCAGTATAACAGGGTTCTCTGGAAACACCATATATTTT. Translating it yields CASSITGFSGNTIYF.

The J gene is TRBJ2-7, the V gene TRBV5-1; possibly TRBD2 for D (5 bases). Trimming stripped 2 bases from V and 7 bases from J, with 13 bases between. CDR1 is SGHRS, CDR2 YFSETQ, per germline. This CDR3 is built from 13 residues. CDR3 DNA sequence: TGCGCCAGCAGCTTTGAGGGAGCATGGGAGCAGTACTTC. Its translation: CASSFEGAWEQYF.

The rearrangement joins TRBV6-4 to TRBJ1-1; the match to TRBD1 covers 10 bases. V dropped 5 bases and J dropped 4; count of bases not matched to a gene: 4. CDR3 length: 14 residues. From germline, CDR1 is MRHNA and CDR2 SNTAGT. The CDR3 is CASSLGQGTTEAFF. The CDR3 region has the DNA TGTGCCAGCAGTTTGGGACAGGGGACCACTGAAGCTTTCTTT.

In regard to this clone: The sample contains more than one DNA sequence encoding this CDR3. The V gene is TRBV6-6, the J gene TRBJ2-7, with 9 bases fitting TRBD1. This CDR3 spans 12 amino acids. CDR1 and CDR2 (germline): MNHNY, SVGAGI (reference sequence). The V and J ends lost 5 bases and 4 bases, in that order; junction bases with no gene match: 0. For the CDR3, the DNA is TGTGCCAGCAGTGGACAGGGGTACGAGCAGTACTTC. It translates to CASSGQGYEQYF.

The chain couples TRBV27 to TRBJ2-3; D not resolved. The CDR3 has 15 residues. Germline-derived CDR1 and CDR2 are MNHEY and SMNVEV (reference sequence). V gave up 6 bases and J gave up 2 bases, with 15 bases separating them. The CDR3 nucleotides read TGTGCCAGCAGCCCCCCGGTCTTAACCACAGATACGCAGTATTTT. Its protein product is CASSPPVLTTDTQYF.

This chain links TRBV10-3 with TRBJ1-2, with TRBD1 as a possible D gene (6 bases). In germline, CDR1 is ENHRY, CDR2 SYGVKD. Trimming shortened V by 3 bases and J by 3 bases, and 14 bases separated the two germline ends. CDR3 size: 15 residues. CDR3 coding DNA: TGTGCCATCAGTGAAGAGGCACAGGGACACTATGGCTACACCTTC. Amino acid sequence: CAISEEAQGHYGYTF.

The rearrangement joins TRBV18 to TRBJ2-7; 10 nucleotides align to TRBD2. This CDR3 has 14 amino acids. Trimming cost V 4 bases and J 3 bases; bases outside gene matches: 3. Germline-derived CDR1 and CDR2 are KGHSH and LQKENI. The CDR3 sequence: CASSLSSGGYEQYF. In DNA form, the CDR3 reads TGTGCCAGCTCACTCTCTAGCGGGGGCTACGAGCAGTACTTC.

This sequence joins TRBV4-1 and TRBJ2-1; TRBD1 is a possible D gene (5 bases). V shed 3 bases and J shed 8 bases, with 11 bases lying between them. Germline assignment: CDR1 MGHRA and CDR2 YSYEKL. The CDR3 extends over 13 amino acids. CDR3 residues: CASSQPQGDEQFF. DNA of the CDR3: TGCGCCAGCAGCCAGCCCCAGGGTGATGAGCAGTTCTTC.

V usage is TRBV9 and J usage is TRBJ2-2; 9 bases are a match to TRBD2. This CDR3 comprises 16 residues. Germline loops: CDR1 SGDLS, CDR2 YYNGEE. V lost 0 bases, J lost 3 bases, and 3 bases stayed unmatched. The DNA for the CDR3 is TGTGCCAGCAGCGTAGCGACTAGCGGTGACACCGGGGAGCTGTTTTTT. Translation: CASSVATSGDTGELFF.

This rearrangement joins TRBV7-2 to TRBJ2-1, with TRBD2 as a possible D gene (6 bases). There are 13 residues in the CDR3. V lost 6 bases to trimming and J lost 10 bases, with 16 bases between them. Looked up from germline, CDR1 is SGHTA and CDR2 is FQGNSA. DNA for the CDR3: TGTGCCAGCAGGGGAAGCCGGGGAGGCGAGCAGTTCTTC. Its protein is CASRGSRGGEQFF.

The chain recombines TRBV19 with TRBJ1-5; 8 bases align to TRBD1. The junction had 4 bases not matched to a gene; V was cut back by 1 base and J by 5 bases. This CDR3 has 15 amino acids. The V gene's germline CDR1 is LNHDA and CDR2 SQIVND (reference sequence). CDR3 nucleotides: TGTGCCAGTAGTATAGTCCAGGGGGCTCATCAGCCCCAGCATTTT. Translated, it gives CASSIVQGAHQPQHF.